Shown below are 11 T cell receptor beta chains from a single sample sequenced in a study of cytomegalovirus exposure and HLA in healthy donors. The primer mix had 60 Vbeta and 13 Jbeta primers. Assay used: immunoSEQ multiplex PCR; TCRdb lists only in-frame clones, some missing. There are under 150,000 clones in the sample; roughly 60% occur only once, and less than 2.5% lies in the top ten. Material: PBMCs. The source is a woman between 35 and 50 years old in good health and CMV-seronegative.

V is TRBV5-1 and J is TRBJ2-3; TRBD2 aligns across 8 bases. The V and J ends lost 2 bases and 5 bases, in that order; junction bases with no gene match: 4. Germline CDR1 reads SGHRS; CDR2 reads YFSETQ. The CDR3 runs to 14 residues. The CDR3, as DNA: TGCGCCAGCAGCTTCGGCGGGGGGAGAGATACGCAGTATTTT. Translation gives CASSFGGGRDTQYF.

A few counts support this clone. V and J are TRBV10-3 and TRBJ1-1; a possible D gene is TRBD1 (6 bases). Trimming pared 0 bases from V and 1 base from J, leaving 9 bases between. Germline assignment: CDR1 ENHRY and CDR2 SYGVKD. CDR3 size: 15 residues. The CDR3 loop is CAISESGGSNTEAFF. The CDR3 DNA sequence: TGTGCCATCAGTGAGTCAGGGGGATCGAACACTGAAGCTTTCTTT.

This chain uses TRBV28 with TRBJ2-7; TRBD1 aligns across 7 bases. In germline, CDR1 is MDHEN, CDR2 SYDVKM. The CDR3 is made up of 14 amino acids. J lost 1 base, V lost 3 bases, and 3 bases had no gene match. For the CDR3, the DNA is TGTGCCAGCAGTTTTTGGGACAGATCCTACGAGCAGTACTTC. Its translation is CASSFWDRSYEQYF.

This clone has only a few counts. As DNA, the CDR3 is TGTGCCAGCAGTTTCTCGGGAGGGGAGCTGTTTTTT. This translates into CASSFSGGELFF. V is TRBV28 and J is TRBJ2-2; maybe TRBD2 (5 bases). The CDR3 totals 12 residues. Trimming pared 3 bases from V and 8 bases from J, leaving 7 bases between. The germline gives CDR1 MDHEN, CDR2 SYDVKM.

CDR3 protein: CAWSVRRTGETTGELFF. CDR3 nucleotide sequence: TGTGCCTGGAGTGTACGTAGGACAGGAGAAACGACCGGGGAGCTGTTTTTT. The V call is TRBV30, the J call TRBJ2-2; 7 nucleotides line up with TRBD1. The CDR3 is made up of 17 amino acids. Germline V gives CDR1 GTSNPN, CDR2 SVGIG (reference sequence). V lost 0 bases, J lost 5 bases, and 12 bases stayed unmatched.

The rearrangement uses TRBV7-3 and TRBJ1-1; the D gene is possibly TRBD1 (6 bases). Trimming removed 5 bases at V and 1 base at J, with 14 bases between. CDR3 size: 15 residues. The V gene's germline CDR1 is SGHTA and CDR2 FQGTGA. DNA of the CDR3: TGTGCCAGCAGCCTACGGGGGGGACAGAACACTGAAGCTTTCTTT. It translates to CASSLRGGQNTEAFF.

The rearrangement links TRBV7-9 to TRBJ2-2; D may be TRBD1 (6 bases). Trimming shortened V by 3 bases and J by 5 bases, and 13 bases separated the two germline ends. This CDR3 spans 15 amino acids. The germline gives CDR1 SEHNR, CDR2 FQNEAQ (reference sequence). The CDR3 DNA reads TGTGCCAGCAGCTTTGGGGGCACGGGGACCGGGGAGCTGTTTTTT. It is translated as CASSFGGTGTGELFF.

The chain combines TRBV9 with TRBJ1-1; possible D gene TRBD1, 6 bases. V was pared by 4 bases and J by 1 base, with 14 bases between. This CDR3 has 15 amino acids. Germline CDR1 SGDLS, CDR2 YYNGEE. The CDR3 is CASSLTDRRNTEAFF. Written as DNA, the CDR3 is TGTGCCAGCAGCCTGACCGACAGGAGGAACACTGAAGCTTTCTTT.

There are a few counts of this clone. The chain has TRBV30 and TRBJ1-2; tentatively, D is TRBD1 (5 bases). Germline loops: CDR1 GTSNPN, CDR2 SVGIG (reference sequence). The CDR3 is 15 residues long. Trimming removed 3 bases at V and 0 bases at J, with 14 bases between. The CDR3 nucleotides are TGTGCCTGGAGGCCTCCGGGGGGGGCTAACTATGGCTACACCTTC. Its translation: CAWRPPGGANYGYTF.

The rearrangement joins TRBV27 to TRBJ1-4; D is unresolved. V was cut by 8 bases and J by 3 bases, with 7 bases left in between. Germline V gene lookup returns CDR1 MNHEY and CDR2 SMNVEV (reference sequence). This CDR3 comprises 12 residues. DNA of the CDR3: TGTGCCAGCGGGAGGCCTAATGAAAAACTGTTTTTT. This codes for CASGRPNEKLFF.

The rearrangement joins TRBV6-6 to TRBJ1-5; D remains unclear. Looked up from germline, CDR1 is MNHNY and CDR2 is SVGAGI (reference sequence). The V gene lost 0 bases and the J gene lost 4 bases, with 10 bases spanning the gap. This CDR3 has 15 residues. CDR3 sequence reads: CASSYSSGGNQPQHF. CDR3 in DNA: TGTGCCAGCAGTTACTCAAGTGGAGGGAATCAGCCCCAGCATTTT.